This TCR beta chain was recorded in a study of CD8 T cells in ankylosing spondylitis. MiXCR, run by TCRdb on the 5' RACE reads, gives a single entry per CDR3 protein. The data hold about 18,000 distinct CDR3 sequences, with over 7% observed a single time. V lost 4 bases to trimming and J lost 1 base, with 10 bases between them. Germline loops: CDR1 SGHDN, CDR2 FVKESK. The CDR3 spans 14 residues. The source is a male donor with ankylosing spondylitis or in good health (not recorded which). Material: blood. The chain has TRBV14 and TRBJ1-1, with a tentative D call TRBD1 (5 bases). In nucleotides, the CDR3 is TGTGCCAGCAGCCCACTGGGGGGGAACACTGAAGCTTTCTTT. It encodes CASSPLGGNTEAFF.